One and the same sample provided the 10 T cell receptor beta chains below, sequenced in a study of T-cell reconstitution after alpha-beta-depleted transplantation in children. Preparation of the TCRbeta library involved a method that used unique molecular identifiers. One entry per CDR3 protein results from TCRdb running MiXCR on the PCR reads. The data hold 700,000 to 950,000 distinct CDR3 sequences, with approximately 15% observed a single time. The sequencing here drew on PBMCs, mostly from graft donor cells, taken 360 days after TCRalphabeta/CD19-depleted stem cell transplant. Receptors originate from a male patient younger than 18 who had a stem cell transplant for acute lymphoblastic leukemia, so the T cells may come from the graft donor.

Turning to this clonotype: The conserved final phenylalanine or tryptophan is absent from the CDR3, which likely points to a read error. V and J are TRBV11-3 and TRBJ1-1; D is unresolved. The CDR3 loop spans 13 amino acids. Germline V lookup: CDR1 SGHNT, CDR2 YENEEA. V shed 4 bases and J shed 0 bases, with 6 bases lying between them. CDR3 amino acids: CASSSTLNTEAFY. Written as DNA, the CDR3 is TGTGCCAGCAGCTCGACCCTGAACACTGAAGCTTTCTAT.

This clonotype was seen ten or more times. The V call is TRBV25-1, the J call TRBJ2-7; no definite D call. V gave up 1 base and J gave up 0 bases, with 10 bases separating them. Germline CDR1 is MGHDK and CDR2 is SYGVNS. CDR3 length equals 15 residues. CDR3 in amino acids: CASSEWSASSYEQYF. The CDR3 nucleotides read TGTGCCAGCAGTGAATGGAGTGCGAGCTCCTACGAGCAGTACTTC.

The chain is built from TRBV27 and TRBJ2-1; D is ambiguous. The V and J ends lost 3 bases and 5 bases respectively, with 14 bases between them. The CDR3 consists of 15 residues. Looked up from germline, CDR1 is MNHEY and CDR2 is SMNVEV (reference sequence). The CDR3 is CASSFMQGHNNEQFF. CDR3 DNA: TGTGCCAGCAGTTTTATGCAAGGGCACAACAATGAGCAGTTCTTC.

The gene calls are TRBV6-5 and TRBJ2-7, with a weak D call TRBD2 (5 bases). The germline V and J ends were trimmed by 0 bases and 7 bases, with 10 bases remaining between them. The length of the CDR3 is 13 residues. From germline, CDR1 is MNHEY and CDR2 SVGAGI. The CDR3 loop is CASSYSRRGEQYF. In nucleotides, the CDR3 is TGTGCCAGCAGTTACTCCAGGCGAGGGGAGCAGTACTTC.

The rearrangement links TRBV30 to TRBJ1-1; D remains unclear. From germline, CDR1 is GTSNPN and CDR2 SVGIG (reference sequence). This CDR3 is built from 12 residues. V was cut by 5 bases and J by 1 base, with 8 bases left in between. CDR3 DNA sequence: TGTGCCTGGGGCCCCTCGAACACTGAAGCTTTCTTT. This encodes CAWGPSNTEAFF.

The chain employs TRBV7-8 and TRBJ2-1; D remains ambiguous. Germline CDR1 and CDR2: SGHVS and FQNEAQ. This CDR3 region has 14 residues. Deletions cut 1 base from V and 4 bases from J, with 8 bases between. The CDR3 is CASSLGPYYNEQFF. The DNA of the CDR3 is TGTGCCAGCAGCTTAGGCCCGTATTACAATGAGCAGTTCTTC.

In its sample, this clonotype was seen a few times. The genes are TRBV7-6 and TRBJ2-3; tentative D call: TRBD1 (6 bases). Germline V gene lookup returns CDR1 SGHVS and CDR2 FNYEAQ. Trimming stripped 1 base from V and 4 bases from J, with 21 bases between. The CDR3 has 18 amino acids. Written as DNA, the CDR3 is TGTGCCAGCAGCTTAGAAAGGGGTGGGCCAGGGGTGGCAGATACGCAGTATTTT. Translated: CASSLERGGPGVADTQYF.

This clonotype has ten or more counts. The rearrangement joins TRBV5-1 to TRBJ2-3, with 9 bases fitting TRBD1. Germline V gene sequence: CDR1 SGHRS, CDR2 YFSETQ. V dropped 2 bases and J dropped 4; count of bases not matched to a gene: 5. CDR3 size: 15 residues. The CDR3 region has the DNA TGCGCCAGCAGCTTTGGGACAGGGTTAGCAGATACGCAGTATTTT. It translates to CASSFGTGLADTQYF.

This clonotype occurred a few times. The chain is built from TRBV20-1 and TRBJ2-3; TRBD2 matches at 10 bases. V lost 1 base, J lost 5 bases, and 6 bases stayed unmatched. The CDR3 contains 15 residues. CDR1 is DFQATT, CDR2 SNEGSKA, per germline (reference sequence). CDR3 sequence: CSARASGREIDTQYF. CDR3 DNA sequence: TGCAGTGCTAGAGCCAGCGGGAGGGAGATAGATACGCAGTATTTT.

The J gene is TRBJ2-3, the V gene TRBV18; D perhaps matches TRBD2 (5 bases). The CDR3 has 15 amino acids. Germline CDR1 KGHSH, CDR2 LQKENI. Deletions cut 0 bases from V and 4 bases from J, with 11 bases between. The CDR3 nucleotides are TGTGCCAGCTCACCACCGAACGAGGGCCCAGATACGCAGTATTTT. This sequence encodes CASSPPNEGPDTQYF.